This entry lists 22 T cell receptor beta chains sequenced from one sample in a study of blood T cells in healthy people across ages (dated by TCRdb to between 2014 and 2016). Library construction relied on 5' RACE. A second PCR of about 7 to 12 cycles was run with a J-beta primer mix and a sample-barcoded 5' primer. Using fastp at Q25 and MiXCR, TCRdb reprocessed the public reads and kept productive beta chains. Here each entry gathers all rows of one CDR3 protein and keeps the most common genes and DNA. This sample holds 1.8 million or so distinct CDR3 sequences; about two fifths were observed only once. The ten biggest clones cover roughly 24% of the sample. Sequenced: blood. These receptors came from a human donor in good health.

The chain is built from TRBV29-1 and TRBJ2-2; D unresolved. Per the germline V gene, CDR1 is SQVTM and CDR2 is ANQGSEA. Trimming pared 3 bases from V and 1 base from J, leaving 6 bases between. The CDR3 spans 13 residues. CDR3 in amino acids: CSVEEENTGELFF. In nucleotides, the CDR3 is TGCAGCGTTGAGGAAGAGAACACCGGGGAGCTGTTTTTT.

V is TRBV5-1 and J is TRBJ2-5; D possibly corresponds to TRBD1 (6 bases). The CDR3 extends over 15 amino acids. Trimming left V 3 bases short and J 5 bases short, with 17 bases between. Germline V CDR1 and CDR2: SGHRS, YFSETQ. The CDR3: CASSSGDLGGETQYF. The CDR3 nucleotides read TGCGCCAGCAGCTCAGGGGACCTCGGAGGTGAGACCCAGTACTTC.

The V and J genes are TRBV7-2 and TRBJ2-7; D remains unclear. The germline V and J ends were trimmed by 5 bases and 3 bases, with 17 bases remaining between them. The CDR3 runs 15 residues. Germline V lookup: CDR1 SGHTA, CDR2 FQGNSA. The CDR3, as DNA: TGTGCCAGCAGCCTCTCCTCTACAGTTAACTACGAGCAGTACTTC. Translation gives CASSLSSTVNYEQYF.

This clonotype was detected only a few times. The V and J genes are TRBV20-1 and TRBJ2-7; 8 bases map to TRBD2. V was pared by 6 bases and J by 3 bases, with 7 bases of the junction left unmatched. Germline V gene sequence: CDR1 DFQATT, CDR2 SNEGSKA (reference sequence). There are 13 residues in the CDR3. CDR3 in DNA: TGCAGTGCCTATCGGGGGGGAAACTACGAGCAGTACTTC. It encodes CSAYRGGNYEQYF.

This clonotype has a handful of counts. This chain connects TRBV20-1 to TRBJ1-2; a weak D match, TRBD1 (6 bases). The CDR3 is made up of 14 amino acids. The germline CDR1 and CDR2 sequences are DFQATT and SNEGSKA (reference sequence). The V and J ends lost 3 bases and 4 bases respectively, with 15 bases between them. CDR3 DNA sequence: TGCAGTGCTAGTCGAGACAGGCGGTTCTATGGCTACACCTTC. The encoded protein is CSASRDRRFYGYTF.

This chain links TRBV27 with TRBJ1-5; no definite D call. The germline V gene has CDR1 MNHEY and CDR2 SMNVEV (reference sequence). V was trimmed by 3 bases and J by 2 bases, leaving 11 bases between them. The CDR3 extends over 15 amino acids. CDR3 nucleotides: TGTGCCAGCAGTTTGAGGTCGCGGGGCAATCAGCCCCAGCATTTT. Its protein product is CASSLRSRGNQPQHF.

This clonotype was picked up a small number of times. A much more abundant neighbour one base away suggests this may be a read error. The V call is TRBV2, the J call TRBJ2-1; D may be TRBD2 (6 bases). This CDR3 is 14 amino acids long. Germline CDR1 is SNHLY and CDR2 is FYNNEI. The CDR3 DNA follows: TGTGTCAGCAGGGACTGGACCACCTACAATGAGCAGTTCTTC. This codes for CVSRDWTTYNEQFF.

This clonotype was recorded only once. The V gene is TRBV11-2, the J gene TRBJ1-3; 7 bases fit TRBD1. Looked up from germline, CDR1 is SGHAT and CDR2 is FQNNGV. This CDR3 region has 14 residues. The J segment lost 7 bases and the V segment lost 5 bases, leaving 8 bases of the junction unmatched. The DNA of the CDR3 is TGTGCCAGCAGCAGTGGGGACAGTTGGAACACCATATATTTT. This translates into CASSSGDSWNTIYF.

This clonotype has only one observation. The gene calls are TRBV7-2 and TRBJ2-5, with a tentative D call TRBD2 (7 bases). This CDR3 region has 16 residues. Deletions cut 1 base from V and 1 base from J, with 13 bases between. Germline CDR1 reads SGHTA; CDR2 reads FQGNSA. The CDR3, as DNA: TGTGCCAGCAGCTTAGGGGGGGGCTATCCCCAAGAGACCCAGTACTTC. It specifies CASSLGGGYPQETQYF. The whole variable domain, remainder taken from reference TRBV7-2 and TRBJ2-5, is GAGVSQSPSNKVTEKGKDVELRCDPISGHTALYWYRQSLGQGLEFLIYFQGNSAPDKSGLPSDRFSAERTGGSVSTLTIQRTQQEDSAVYLCASSLGGGYPQETQYFGPGTRLLVL.

This chain joins TRBV15 and TRBJ2-3; D perhaps matches TRBD2 (6 bases). Germline assignment: CDR1 LNHNV and CDR2 YYDKDF (reference sequence). The V end was cut by 4 bases, the J end by 5 bases, with 10 bases between. This CDR3 contains 13 residues. CDR3 DNA: TGTGCCACCAGCAAAACGCGGGGAGATACGCAGTATTTT. Its protein product is CATSKTRGDTQYF. Based on the CDR3 plus reference TRBV15 and TRBJ2-3, the full variable domain is DAMVIQNPRYQVTQFGKPVTLSCSQTLNHNVMYWYQQKSSQAPKLLFHYYDKDFNNEADTPDNFQSRRPNTSFCFLDIRSPGLGDTAMYLCATSKTRGDTQYFGPGTRLTVL.

The genes are TRBV5-1 and TRBJ1-6; no clear D. With 0 bases removed from V and 7 bases from J, the gap between germline ends came to 11 bases. The CDR3 consists of 15 residues. CDR1 is SGHRS, CDR2 YFSETQ, per germline. The CDR3 DNA sequence: TGCGCCAGCAGCTTGGAGCCGGGAGGGAATTCACCCCTCCACTTT. Translating gives CASSLEPGGNSPLHF.

This clonotype was recorded a few times. The V and J genes are TRBV20-1 and TRBJ1-2; D is unresolved. This CDR3 has 14 amino acids. Between the trimmed V and J ends, which lost 2 bases and 8 bases, there was a span of 18 bases. Per germline, CDR1 DFQATT and CDR2 SNEGSKA (reference sequence). The CDR3: CSARNVRGSRGYTF. The CDR3 DNA follows: TGCAGTGCTAGAAATGTACGGGGTAGTAGAGGCTACACCTTC.

The V gene is TRBV28, the J gene TRBJ2-5; TRBD1 matches 10 bases. The CDR3 length is 13 residues. Per the germline V gene, CDR1 is MDHEN and CDR2 is SYDVKM. The ends lost 6 bases at V and 12 bases at J; junction bases unmatched: 10. The DNA for the CDR3 is TGTGCCAGCAGGTTGACAGGGGGCTACGTGGAGTACTTC. This translates into CASRLTGGYVEYF.

The chain is built from TRBV20-1 and TRBJ2-5; the D is unclear. Germline CDR1 is DFQATT and CDR2 is SNEGSKA (reference sequence). The CDR3 totals 10 residues. V was trimmed by 5 bases and J by 1 base, leaving 2 bases between them. The CDR3 region has the DNA TGCAGTGCTCTCCAAGAGACCCAGTACTTC. The encoded protein is CSALQETQYF.

This clonotype has only one observation. J is TRBJ2-3 and V is TRBV29-1; 8 positions match TRBD2. The CDR3 is 15 amino acids. With 1 base clipped from V and 2 bases from J, the junction kept 5 bases outside the gene matches. Per the germline V gene, CDR1 is SQVTM and CDR2 is ANQGSEA. The CDR3 DNA sequence: TGCAGCGTTGAAGGGCTAGCGGGCCCCACAGATACGCAGTATTTT. It is translated as CSVEGLAGPTDTQYF.

This clonotype has more than one count but fewer than ten. The J gene is TRBJ1-2, the V gene TRBV7-9; maybe TRBD1 (6 bases). Trimming removed 7 bases at V and 8 bases at J, with 17 bases between. Per germline, CDR1 SEHNR and CDR2 FQNEAQ (reference sequence). The CDR3 extends over 13 amino acids. CDR3 sequence (DNA): TGTGCCAGCACCCCAGAAGGGGGGCGAGGCTACACCTTC. This translates into CASTPEGGRGYTF.

The chain joins TRBV21-1 to TRBJ1-2; the DNA was not used to check the table's D call, TRBD1. TRBV21-1 is deemed a pseudogene. This CDR3 contains 14 residues. The CDR3 DNA reads TGTGCCAGCAGCAAACCCGGGACAGACGATGGCTACACCTTC. It specifies CASSKPGTDDGYTF.

The CDR3, as DNA: TGTGCCATCAGTGGGCGGGGGTCCTACAATGAGCAGTTCTTC. Translating it yields CAISGRGSYNEQFF. The rearrangement links TRBV10-3 to TRBJ2-1; 7 nucleotides match TRBD2. V lost 4 bases, J lost 1 base, and 1 base stayed unmatched. This CDR3 has 14 amino acids. Germline values: CDR1 ENHRY, CDR2 SYGVKD.

The V call is TRBV20-1, the J call TRBJ2-1, with 8 bases aligning to TRBD2. Germline CDR1 reads DFQATT; CDR2 reads SNEGSKA (reference sequence). J gave up 10 bases and V 5 bases, and 1 base lay outside the gene matches. The CDR3 has 10 residues. The CDR3: CSAQRGEQFF. The CDR3 DNA is TGCAGTGCTCAGCGGGGGGAGCAGTTCTTC.

The V call is TRBV6-5, the J call TRBJ2-3, with a possible D match to TRBD2 (6 bases). Looked up from germline, CDR1 is MNHEY and CDR2 is SVGAGI. The CDR3 covers 14 residues. V shed 7 bases and J shed 0 bases, with 11 bases lying between them. The CDR3 nucleotides read TGTGCCAGCACCTTCGGGGGAAGCACAGATACGCAGTATTTT. Its translation: CASTFGGSTDTQYF.

CDR3 bases: TGTGCCAGCAGCGTACCACTAGCGGGGATTTCCTACGAGCAGTACTTC. Residues: CASSVPLAGISYEQYF. The chain recombines TRBV21-1 with TRBJ2-7; the table assigns TRBD2, which was not confirmed against the DNA. TRBV21-1 is labeled a pseudogene. The CDR3 covers 16 residues.

This clonotype was detected many times. V is TRBV6-5 and J is TRBJ2-7; 9 bases map to TRBD2. Germline V gives CDR1 MNHEY, CDR2 SVGAGI. CDR3 length: 14 amino acids. V was pared by 5 bases and J by 2 bases, with 4 bases of the junction left unmatched. The CDR3 DNA reads TGTGCCAGCAGTAAAGCGGGGGGAACCTACGAGCAGTACTTC. This encodes CASSKAGGTYEQYF.